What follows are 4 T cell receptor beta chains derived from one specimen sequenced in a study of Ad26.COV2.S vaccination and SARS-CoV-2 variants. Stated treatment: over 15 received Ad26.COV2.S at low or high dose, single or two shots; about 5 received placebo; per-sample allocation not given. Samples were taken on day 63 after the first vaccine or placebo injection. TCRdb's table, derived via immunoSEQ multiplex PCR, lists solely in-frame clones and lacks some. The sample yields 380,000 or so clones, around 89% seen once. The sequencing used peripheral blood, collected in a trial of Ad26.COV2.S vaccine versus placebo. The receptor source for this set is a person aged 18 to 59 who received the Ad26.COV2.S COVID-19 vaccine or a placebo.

The CDR3 reads CASSQIPQRGSSYEQYF. CDR3 DNA sequence: TGTGCCAGCAGCCAAATCCCCCAACGGGGGAGCTCCTACGAGCAGTACTTC. The genes are TRBV14 and TRBJ2-7, with a weak D call TRBD2 (6 bases). Germline V lookup: CDR1 SGHDN, CDR2 FVKESK. V shed 2 bases and J shed 0 bases, with 17 bases lying between them. This CDR3 is built from 17 residues.

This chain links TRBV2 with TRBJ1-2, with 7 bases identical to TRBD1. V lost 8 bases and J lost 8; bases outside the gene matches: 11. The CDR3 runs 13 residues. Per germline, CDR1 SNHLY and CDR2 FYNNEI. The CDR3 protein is CASRRTSGGGYTF. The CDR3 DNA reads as TGTGCCAGCCGCCGGACATCAGGGGGGGGCTACACCTTC.

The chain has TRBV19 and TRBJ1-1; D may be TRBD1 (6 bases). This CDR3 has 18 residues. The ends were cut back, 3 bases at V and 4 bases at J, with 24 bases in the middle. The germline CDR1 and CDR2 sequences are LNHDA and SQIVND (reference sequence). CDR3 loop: CASSMSPPSGGSSTEAFF. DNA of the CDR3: TGTGCCAGTAGTATGTCCCCCCCATCCGGGGGCTCCAGCACTGAAGCTTTCTTT.

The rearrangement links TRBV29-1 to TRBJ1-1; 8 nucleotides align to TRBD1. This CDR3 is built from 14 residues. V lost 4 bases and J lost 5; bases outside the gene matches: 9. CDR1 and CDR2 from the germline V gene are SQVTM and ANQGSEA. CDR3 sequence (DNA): TGCAGCGTTGTGGGCGGACAGGGAAGAACTGAAGCTTTCTTT. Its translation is CSVVGGQGRTEAFF.